Following are 8 T cell receptor beta chains from one sample sequenced in a study of post-analysis software for immune sequencing data (dated by TCRdb to the mid-2010s). Preparation of the library involved PCR. The reads were generated on an Illumina HiSeq 2500. To reduce PCR and sequencing biases, unique molecular identifiers were built into the TCR beta cDNA libraries. The public reads were run again by TCRdb, first through fastp at Q25 and then through MiXCR, and only productive beta chains were kept. Entries that share a CDR3 protein sequence are merged under the most common genes and DNA. Within this sample are 380,000 or so distinct CDR3 sequences, with less than 35% of them counted one time only. Over 10% of the sample lies in the top ten. Beyond this particular receptor, the publication reports: Patients showed significantly higher frequencies than controls for about 5 TRBV segments, among them TRBV5-6, TRBV5-1 and TRBV20-1.

Their antigens are not known. Sequences were obtained from blood. The origin of the receptors is a girl between 10 and 17 years old with multiple sclerosis.

The sample holds one count of this clonotype. This chain links TRBV7-8 with TRBJ2-7; D gene ambiguous. The last part of the DNA fits TRBJ2-5 better; the J call may be wrong. The CDR3 length is 15 residues. CDR1 SGHVS and CDR2 FQNEAQ come from the germline V gene. The CDR3 region is CASSLGRSIGETQYF. CDR3 in DNA: TGTGCCAGCAGCTTAGGTCGCTCCATCGGAGAGACCCAGTACTTC.

The rearrangement joins TRBV7-9 to TRBJ2-7; D not resolved. V was clipped by 5 bases and J by 2 bases, with 13 bases between them. The CDR3 is made up of 14 amino acids. The germline V gene encodes CDR1 SEHNR and CDR2 FQNEAQ (reference sequence). This CDR3 is CASSPQLIAYEQYF. The DNA for the CDR3 is TGTGCCAGCAGCCCTCAACTTATAGCCTACGAGCAGTACTTC.

This chain's CDR3 is CASSFTGSSNQPQHF. In DNA, the CDR3 is TGTGCCAGCAGTTTTACAGGGTCGAGCAATCAGCCCCAGCATTTT. The rearrangement joins TRBV12-3 or TRBV12-4 to TRBJ1-5, with TRBD1 as a possible D gene (6 bases). V gave up 3 bases and J gave up 1 base, with 10 bases separating them. The length of the CDR3 is 15 residues.

The chain combines TRBV14 with TRBJ2-5; TRBD2 might be the D (5 bases). CDR3 length: 13 residues. Germline V gives CDR1 SGHDN, CDR2 FVKESK. V was cut by 1 base and J by 4 bases, with 7 bases left in between. The CDR3 sequence is CASSQVGRETQYF. The CDR3 region has the DNA TGTGCCAGCAGCCAAGTGGGGAGAGAGACCCAGTACTTC.

The V gene is TRBV7-9, the J gene TRBJ1-1; TRBD1 aligns across 11 bases. The CDR3 is made up of 15 amino acids. With 0 bases clipped from V and 11 bases from J, the junction kept 8 bases outside the gene matches. Germline CDR1 SEHNR, CDR2 FQNEAQ (reference sequence). The CDR3 region has the DNA TGTGCCAGCAGCTTAGCCGGGACAGGGGGGACGAGGGCTTTCTTT. It translates to CASSLAGTGGTRAFF.

This clonotype turned up a few times. The V call is TRBV5-1, the J call TRBJ2-1; 9 positions match TRBD1. The V and J ends lost 4 bases and 14 bases, in that order; junction bases with no gene match: 4. The CDR3 extends over 11 amino acids. CDR1 is SGHRS, CDR2 YFSETQ, per germline. CDR3 sequence: CASSMGQGEFF. For the CDR3, the DNA is TGCGCCAGCAGCATGGGACAGGGTGAGTTCTTC.

The V call is TRBV5-1, the J call TRBJ1-5, with TRBD1 as a possible D gene (5 bases). There are 16 residues in the CDR3. V was cut by 1 base and J by 7 bases, with 18 bases left in between. The germline gives CDR1 SGHRS, CDR2 YFSETQ. This CDR3 is CASSLRTVGESQPQHF. CDR3 coding DNA: TGCGCCAGCAGCTTGAGGACCGTAGGGGAATCCCAGCCCCAGCATTTT.

The V gene is TRBV7-9, the J gene TRBJ1-2; TRBD1 agrees at 9 bases. CDR1 is SEHNR, CDR2 FQNEAQ, per germline (reference sequence). This CDR3 has 16 residues. Germline trimming cut 4 bases from V and 2 bases from J; bases unmatched to any gene: 8. The CDR3 nucleotides read TGTGCCAGCAGCTCCTCCCCCGGGACAGGGAACTATGGCTACACCTTC. It translates to CASSSSPGTGNYGYTF.